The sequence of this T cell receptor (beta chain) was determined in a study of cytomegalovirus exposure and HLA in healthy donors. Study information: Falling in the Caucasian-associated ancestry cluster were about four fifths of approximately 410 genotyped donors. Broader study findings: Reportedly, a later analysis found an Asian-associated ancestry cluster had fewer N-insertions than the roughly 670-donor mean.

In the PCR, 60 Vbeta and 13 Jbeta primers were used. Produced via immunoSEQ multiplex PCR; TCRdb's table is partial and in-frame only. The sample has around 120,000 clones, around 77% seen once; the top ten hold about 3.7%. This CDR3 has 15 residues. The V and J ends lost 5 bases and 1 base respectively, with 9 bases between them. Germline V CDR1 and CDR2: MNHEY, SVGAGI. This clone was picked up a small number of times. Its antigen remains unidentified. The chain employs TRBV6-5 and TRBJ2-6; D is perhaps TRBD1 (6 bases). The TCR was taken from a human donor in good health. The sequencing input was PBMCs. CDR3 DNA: TGTGCCAGCAGTGTACAGGGTTCTGGGGCCAACGTCCTGACTTTC. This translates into CASSVQGSGANVLTF.